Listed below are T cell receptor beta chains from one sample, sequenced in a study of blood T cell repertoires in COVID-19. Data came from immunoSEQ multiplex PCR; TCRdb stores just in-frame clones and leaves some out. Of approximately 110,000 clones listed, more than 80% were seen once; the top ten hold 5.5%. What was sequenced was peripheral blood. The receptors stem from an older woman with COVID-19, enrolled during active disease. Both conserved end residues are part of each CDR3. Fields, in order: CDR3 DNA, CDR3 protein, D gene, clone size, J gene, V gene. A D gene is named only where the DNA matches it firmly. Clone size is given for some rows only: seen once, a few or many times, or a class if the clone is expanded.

TGCGCCAGCAGGGCGGAAGAGACCCAGTACTTC,CASRAEETQYF,NA,NA,TRBJ2-5,TRBV5-1
TGTGCCACCCCTTCAGGGCCGCGGGGCTATGGCTACACCTTC,CATPSGPRGYGYTF,NA,NA,TRBJ1-2,TRBV19
TGTGCCAGCAGCATGACAGGGCTCGATGAAAAACTGTTTTTT,CASSMTGLDEKLFF,TRBD1,NA,TRBJ1-4,TRBV5-4
TGTGCCAGCACCTCCTACCCGGGTCGGATGATGGCCTACGAGCAGTACTTC,CASTSYPGRMMAYEQYF,NA,NA,TRBJ2-7,TRBV6-4
TGTGCCAGCAGTTCCTCTAGCGGGGGGGCCATAGATACGCAGTATTTT,CASSSSSGGAIDTQYF,TRBD2,NA,TRBJ2-3,TRBV6-6
TGTGCCAGCAGCGTAAGGCGGGGGGGCCTGGCAGATACGCAGTATTTT,CASSVRRGGLADTQYF,TRBD2,NA,TRBJ2-3,TRBV9
TGCGCCAGCAGTCAATCGGGGGGGCCGAATACGCAGTATTTT,CASSQSGGPNTQYF,NA,NA,TRBJ2-3,TRBV23-1
TGTGCCAGCAGCTTCTCAACAGGTCGATCACCCCTCCACTTT,CASSFSTGRSPLHF,NA,NA,TRBJ1-6,TRBV5-4
TGTGCCAGCAGCCAAGTAGCGGCCCACAATGAGCAGTTCTTC,CASSQVAAHNEQFF,NA,once,TRBJ2-1,TRBV3-1/TRBV3-2
TGCGCCAGCAGCTTTCGGGAAGGAGACACTGAAGCTTTCTTT,CASSFREGDTEAFF,NA,NA,TRBJ1-1,TRBV5-1
TGTGCCAGCAGCTTGAGGACAGAGAAAGCCAAAAACATTCAGTACTTC,CASSLRTEKAKNIQYF,NA,NA,TRBJ2-4,TRBV5-6
TGTGCCACCAGAGAACAGGGCACGGGTAACTATGGCTACACCTTC,CATREQGTGNYGYTF,NA,NA,TRBJ1-2,TRBV15
TGTGCCAGCAGTTATAGGGGGCCGACTAATGAAAAACTGTTTTTT,CASSYRGPTNEKLFF,TRBD1,NA,TRBJ1-4,TRBV6-5
TGTGCCAGTAGTCTACCCGGGGTCTATGGCTACACCTTC,CASSLPGVYGYTF,NA,NA,TRBJ1-2,TRBV19
TGTGCCAGCAGCCAAGCTAGCTCCTACGAGCAGTACTTC,CASSQASSYEQYF,NA,NA,TRBJ2-7,TRBV7-3
TGTGCCAGCTCACCAAGAGCGACGAACACTGAAGCTTTCTTT,CASSPRATNTEAFF,NA,NA,TRBJ1-1,TRBV18
TGTGCCAGCAGCCTCGGGACTGAACGTAGGGAGACCCAGTACTTC,CASSLGTERRETQYF,NA,NA,TRBJ2-5,TRBV7-8
TGCGCCAGCAGCCGGGGACTAGCGGGGGACACAGATACGCAGTATTTT,CASSRGLAGDTDTQYF,TRBD2,NA,TRBJ2-3,TRBV4-1
TGTGCCAGCAGCCAAGGCAGTACTAACTATGGCTACACCTTC,CASSQGSTNYGYTF,NA,once,TRBJ1-2,TRBV3-1/TRBV3-2
TGTGCCTGGAGTTTTAAGAGGGCTGAAGCTTTCTTT,CAWSFKRAEAFF,NA,NA,TRBJ1-1,TRBV30
TGCAGTGCTGACAGGTCCTACGAGCAGTACTTC,CSADRSYEQYF,NA,NA,TRBJ2-7,TRBV20-1
TGTGCCAGCAGTTCCGGGACAGGGGCGAGTGAAGCTTTCTTT,CASSSGTGASEAFF,TRBD1,NA,TRBJ1-1,TRBV6-5
TGTGCCAGCAGGGGGGGAGTAGGGACCGGGGAGCTGTTTTTT,CASRGGVGTGELFF,NA,NA,TRBJ2-2,TRBV6-5
TGTGCCAGCAGTGACCAGGGGGCCCCCTACGAGCAGTACTTC,CASSDQGAPYEQYF,TRBD1,NA,TRBJ2-7,TRBV2
TGTGCCAGCAGCTTAGGGCGGGACAGACCACCGGGTCAGCCCCAGCATTTT,CASSLGRDRPPGQPQHF,TRBD1,NA,TRBJ1-5,TRBV7-8
TGTGCCAGCAGCCCGGACAGTTCCTTCTACAATGAGCAGTTCTTC,CASSPDSSFYNEQFF,NA,few,TRBJ2-1,TRBV7-2
TGTGCCAGCAGCCGTCCCGGGTGTTACGATGGCTACACCTTC,CASSRPGCYDGYTF,NA,once,TRBJ1-2,TRBV9
TGTGCCAGCAGCTTATACAGCCTTTCTGGAAACACCATATATTTT,CASSLYSLSGNTIYF,NA,few,TRBJ1-3,TRBV7-9
TGTGCCAGCAGCTTATCCGGGGAGACCCAGTACTTC,CASSLSGETQYF,NA,NA,TRBJ2-5,TRBV7-9
TGTGCCAGCAGCCAAGATCCTCCGGGGGGGGCCATAATGAACACTGAAGCTTTCTTT,CASSQDPPGGAIMNTEAFF,NA,once,TRBJ1-1,TRBV4-2
TGTGCCAGCTCACCGGACAGAAATAATTCACCCCTCCACTTT,CASSPDRNNSPLHF,NA,NA,TRBJ1-6,TRBV18
TGCGCCAGCCTCATGGCCGGAGAAGAGACCCAGTACTTC,CASLMAGEETQYF,NA,NA,TRBJ2-5,TRBV5-1
TGCAGCGTCGCCACAGGGGTGTATGGCTACACCTTC,CSVATGVYGYTF,TRBD1,few,TRBJ1-2,TRBV29-1
TGCGCCAGCAGCCAAGTCCCAGGGGAGGGGGCCTACGAGCAGTACTTC,CASSQVPGEGAYEQYF,NA,NA,TRBJ2-7,TRBV4-1
TGTGCCAGCAGTTTAACAGCGGGGAGTTACAATGAGCAGTTCTTC,CASSLTAGSYNEQFF,TRBD2,NA,TRBJ2-1,TRBV7-3
TGTGCCAGCTCACCACCTAGGGGGCGCATCTACGAGCAGTACTTC,CASSPPRGRIYEQYF,TRBD1,few,TRBJ2-7,TRBV18
TGTGCCAGCAGCTTATTTGCTGCGGGGATAGATTCACCCCTCCACTTT,CASSLFAAGIDSPLHF,NA,few,TRBJ1-6,TRBV7-6
TGTGCCAGCAGCCAATATAGACAGGGGACGGAGAGACAGCCCCAGCATTTT,CASSQYRQGTERQPQHF,TRBD1,NA,TRBJ1-5,TRBV5-8
TGTGCCAGCAGGCGGGACAGGGACGACGGTTACTATGGCTACACCTTC,CASRRDRDDGYYGYTF,TRBD1,once,TRBJ1-2,TRBV3-1/TRBV3-2
TGCGCCAGCAGCCAGGACAGGGAAACGGGAAACACCATATATTTT,CASSQDRETGNTIYF,TRBD1,few,TRBJ1-3,TRBV5-1
TGTGCCAGCAGCTCGACTCTAACCTCCTACGAGCAGTACTTC,CASSSTLTSYEQYF,NA,NA,TRBJ2-7,TRBV5-6
TGTGCCAGCAGCCAAGGGACAGGCATGAGAGCTTTCTTT,CASSQGTGMRAFF,TRBD1,NA,TRBJ1-1,TRBV14
TGTGCCAGCAGCCCCTTGGGGGGGTTGAACACTGAAGCTTTCTTT,CASSPLGGLNTEAFF,NA,NA,TRBJ1-1,TRBV7-3
TGTGCCAGCAGTTCTACAGGACTACTAGATACGCAGTATTTT,CASSSTGLLDTQYF,NA,NA,TRBJ2-3,TRBV5-6
TGTGCCAGCAGGGCAGGGCCGACTAACTATGGCTACACCTTC,CASRAGPTNYGYTF,NA,NA,TRBJ1-2,TRBV2
TGTGCCAGTAGTACAAGACAGGGAATGCTTCAACCCGAGCAGTACTTC,CASSTRQGMLQPEQYF,TRBD1,few,TRBJ2-7,TRBV19
TGTGCCAGCAGTTCGACAGGGGAGAGCTCTGGAAACACCATATATTTT,CASSSTGESSGNTIYF,TRBD1,NA,TRBJ1-3,TRBV7-7
TGTGCCAGCAGACCGCAGGGATCCGGGGAGCTGTTTTTT,CASRPQGSGELFF,NA,NA,TRBJ2-2,TRBV12-3/TRBV12-4